Listed here is a single TCR beta chain. The specificity of this receptor is unknown. There are no base qualities to consult, and no much larger clone falls within one base. This specimen comes from a study of blood T cell repertoires in COVID-19 (TCRdb year 2020). With regard to the full study: Samples from collaborators originated in the United States, Italy and Spain and spanned both the acute and convalescent phases of COVID-19. Nearly every sample came with metadata listing a de-identified subject ID, COVID-19 status, age in years and sex. Deeply sampled blood TCRbeta repertoires from subjects exposed to, actively infected with, or recovered from COVID-19 were included in the dataset. Where available, HLA class I and class II types were obtained from metadata supplied by the sample provider rather than from assay-based typing. A freely available public database, intended as a resource for researchers studying the immune response to SARS-CoV-2, is where the repertoires were released. The prospective study material was composed of cDNA or gDNA derived from T cells, B-cell-depleted T cells, or PBMCs. The samples were drawn from the first 160 participants of the ongoing ImmuneRACE study and from 950 to 1,500 subjects provided by 6 global collaborators. Paper-wide results and their limitations: The quantity of clinical and demographic metadata differed by source and by participant and was supplied without curation.

One collaborating source in Seattle enrolled patients during active infection and followed them longitudinally through the course of disease. The collaborating institutions used their own protocols to collect whole blood in K2EDTA tubes. For TCRbeta analysis, collaborators shipped samples in one of three forms: frozen whole blood, isolated PBMCs, or DNA extracted from either of those sample types. The immunoSEQ Assay, a bias-controlled multiplex PCR, was used to amplify TCRbeta CDR3 regions from genomic DNA. The source study handled its data this way. The number of nucleated cells in each sample was estimated by amplification of reference gene primers within the assay. To quantify the absolute abundance of each unique TCRbeta CDR3 rearrangement, sequence reads were collapsed and filtered. Productive Simpson clonality was computed per sample as the square root of Simpson's diversity index over productive rearrangements. Here the immuneACCESS table is served through TCRdb, limited to in-frame sequences with V and J called. Missing clones are a known gap in these copies; in checked studies unresolved V genes cover under half, and the rest lacks a known reason. V, J and clone size reflect that table, while D and trimming were determined from the DNA. The sample data list some 150,000 clones, and 84% of these were observed just once. The ten largest clones take up more than 14% of the sample.

The germline V gene (reference sequence) provides CDR1 SGHNT and CDR2 YYREEE. Ends trimmed: V by 0 bases, J by 3 bases; bases unmatched to a gene: 3. Taken from cysteine to phenylalanine, the CDR3 has 14 residues. Left in the record is the CDR3 DNA by itself, 42 bases read in frame from the first base. Sequenced material: peripheral blood. Here the chain combines TRBV5-4 and TRBJ2-7, with TRBD2 identical over 7 junction bases. This clonotype originated in a woman in her seventies with COVID-19, enrolled during active disease. The sequenced DNA is TGTGCCAGCAGCTTGGAGGCTAGCGGCTACGAGCAGTACTTC. This yields the protein CASSLEASGYEQYF.